The subject of this entry is one TCR beta chain. The antigen remains unidentified. There are 15 residues in the CDR3. Per germline, CDR1 SGHVS and CDR2 FQNEAQ. V was clipped by 5 bases and J by 1 base, with 11 bases between them. With 60 Vbeta and 13 Jbeta primers, the PCR was carried out. This table comes from immunoSEQ multiplex PCR, and its TCRdb copy is limited to in-frame clones, with some not included. The sample carries 70,000 to 95,000 clones, about 76% recorded once. The sample comes from a study of cytomegalovirus exposure and HLA in healthy donors. Study-level points and caveats: Owing to their indistinguishability, certain V segments, notably TRBV6-2 and TRBV6-3, were excluded. Later analysis found that TCR beta chains associated with HLA were more clonally expanded than other, equally common chains. In vitro checks showed that a few CMV-associated chains really do target CMV antigens.

This TCR was sampled from a middle-aged woman in good health and CMV-seropositive. The rearrangement uses TRBV7-8 and TRBJ2-2; weak D call: TRBD2 (5 bases). The source material was PBMCs. The CDR3 DNA follows: TGTGCCAGCAGCCCCGACTACGTGAACACCGGGGAGCTGTTTTTT. Translating it yields CASSPDYVNTGELFF.